This passage covers 15 T cell receptor beta chains from one sample sequenced in a study of PD-1 blockade in classical Hodgkin lymphoma. Each and every patient relapsed after autologous stem cell transplantation, and patients got differing brentuximab vedotin exposure. The assay was immunoSEQ multiplex PCR, and TCRdb's table has in-frame clones only and misses some. The profile covers around 70,000 clones, with around 75% appearing a single time and less than 9.5% taken by the ten largest. The source material was peripheral blood mononuclear cells (PBMCs), sampled before the second cycle of nivolumab. Receptors originate from a human donor with classical Hodgkin lymphoma.

This clone was found a few times. V usage is TRBV18 and J usage is TRBJ1-2; perhaps TRBD1 as D (6 bases). V was cut by 3 bases and J by 4 bases, with 12 bases left in between. The germline CDR1 and CDR2 sequences are KGHSH and LQKENI. CDR3 length: 14 amino acids. In DNA, the CDR3 is TGTGCCAGCTCACCGCCCACAGGGACCTATGGCTACACCTTC. It is translated as CASSPPTGTYGYTF. Drawing the rest from reference TRBV18 and TRBJ1-2, the complete variable domain is NAGVMQNPRHLVRRRGQEARLRCSPMKGHSHVYWYRQLPEEGLKFMVYLQKENIIDESGMPKERFSAEFPKEGPSILRIQQVVRGDSAAYFCASSPPTGTYGYTFGSGTRLTVV.

This clone was detected only a few times. The CDR3 DNA reads as TGTGCCAGCAGCTTACTCCAGGGAAGGTCCGGGGAGCTGTTTTTT. Translation: CASSLLQGRSGELFF. The chain has TRBV7-9 and TRBJ2-2; maybe TRBD1 (5 bases). Trimming took 2 bases from V and 6 from J, leaving 13 bases between them. Per germline, CDR1 SEHNR and CDR2 FQNEAQ (reference sequence). The CDR3 length is 15 residues.

This clone was seen a few times. The rearrangement joins TRBV14 to TRBJ1-2, with a possible D match to TRBD1 (5 bases). The CDR3 loop spans 15 amino acids. The V gene lost 0 bases and the J gene lost 2 bases, with 10 bases spanning the gap. Germline lookup yields CDR1 SGHDN and CDR2 FVKESK. The CDR3 DNA sequence: TGTGCCAGCAGCCAAGACTCGACAGAGAACTATGGCTACACCTTC. It specifies CASSQDSTENYGYTF.

The chain recombines TRBV6-6 with TRBJ1-5; a possible D gene is TRBD1 (5 bases). Germline V gene sequence: CDR1 MNHNY, CDR2 SVGAGI (reference sequence). The CDR3 extends over 13 amino acids. V lost 8 bases to trimming and J lost 4 bases, with 12 bases between them. Written as DNA, the CDR3 is TGTGCCAGCGGGCCAGGGAGGAATCAGCCCCAGCATTTT. This encodes CASGPGRNQPQHF.

The genes are TRBV5-1 and TRBJ1-1; 10 bases are a match to TRBD1. Unmatched junction bases numbered 7, after V lost 4 bases and J lost 4 bases. The CDR3 is made up of 15 amino acids. Looked up from germline, CDR1 is SGHRS and CDR2 is YFSETQ. CDR3 in amino acids: CASSPSGTGVTEAFF. The CDR3, as DNA: TGCGCCAGCAGCCCGTCCGGGACAGGGGTCACTGAAGCTTTCTTT.

The rearrangement uses TRBV11-3 and TRBJ2-1, with D unclear. This CDR3 has 15 amino acids. Trimming removed 5 bases from V and 0 bases from J, with 11 bases in between. Germline V gene lookup returns CDR1 SGHNT and CDR2 YENEEA. CDR3 DNA sequence: TGTGCCAGCAGCCCACTTGCGAGCTCCTACAATGAGCAGTTCTTC. Residues: CASSPLASSYNEQFF.

This chain links TRBV4-1 with TRBJ1-4, with unresolved D. Germline values: CDR1 MGHRA, CDR2 YSYEKL. Trimming cost V 2 bases and J 7 bases, with 11 bases left between them. The CDR3 covers 14 residues. Here the CDR3 reads CASSQPGNAEKLFF. The CDR3 coding sequence is TGCGCCAGCAGCCAACCAGGCAATGCTGAAAAACTGTTTTTT.

The chain carries TRBV30 and TRBJ2-5; tentatively, D is TRBD2 (6 bases). This CDR3 contains 13 residues. Germline loops: CDR1 GTSNPN, CDR2 SVGIG (reference sequence). Between the trimmed V and J ends, which lost 4 bases and 4 bases, there was a span of 13 bases. The DNA for the CDR3 is TGTGCCTGGACTTTCCGGGGGAGAGAGACCCAGTACTTC. It yields the protein CAWTFRGRETQYF.

The chain's CDR3 is CASSEATGVRETQYF. The CDR3 DNA sequence: TGTGCCAGCAGTGAGGCGACAGGGGTCCGGGAGACCCAGTACTTC. The chain uses TRBV6-1 and TRBJ2-5, with 8 bases matching TRBD1. Germline-derived CDR1 and CDR2 are MNHNS and SASEGT. The V gene end was trimmed by 3 bases and the J gene end by 5 bases; junction bases not matched to a gene: 8. The CDR3 has 15 residues.

CDR3 DNA sequence: TGTGCCAGCAGTACTCAGACCCAGTACTTC. This translates into CASSTQTQYF. The rearrangement uses TRBV27 and TRBJ2-5, with D hard to call. The germline CDR1 and CDR2 sequences are MNHEY and SMNVEV (reference sequence). This CDR3 comprises 10 residues. The germline V and J ends were trimmed by 5 bases and 6 bases, with 4 bases remaining between them.

V and J are TRBV1 and TRBJ2-7. TRBV1 is described as a pseudogene. The CDR3 is 17 amino acids. CDR3 sequence reads: CTSSQLWLLGTRYEQYF. CDR3 in DNA: TGCACCAGCAGCCAACTGTGGCTTCTGGGAACCCGCTACGAGCAGTACTTC.

The chain employs TRBV5-8 and TRBJ2-1; no clear D. This CDR3 is 16 amino acids long. V shed 0 bases and J shed 0 bases, with 10 bases lying between them. Germline CDR1 is SGHTS and CDR2 is YDEGEE. CDR3 amino acids: CASSLGDLSSYNEQFF. Written as DNA, the CDR3 is TGTGCCAGCAGCTTGGGAGACTTAAGCTCCTACAATGAGCAGTTCTTC.

This rearrangement joins TRBV9 to TRBJ1-2; D gene uncertain. Trimming shortened V by 0 bases and J by 6 bases, and 9 bases separated the two germline ends. CDR1 and CDR2 (germline): SGDLS, YYNGEE. This CDR3 contains 13 residues. Written as DNA, the CDR3 is TGTGCCAGCAGCGTAGGGTTCTCGGATGGCTACACCTTC. This translates into CASSVGFSDGYTF.

This clone has just a few counts. CDR3 region: CATSADRGFGGEAFF. In nucleotides, the CDR3 is TGTGCCACCAGTGCGGACAGGGGGTTCGGGGGTGAAGCTTTCTTT. The chain carries TRBV15 and TRBJ1-1; TRBD1 matches 10 bases. CDR1 is LNHNV, CDR2 YYDKDF, per germline (reference sequence). The length of the CDR3 is 15 residues. J gave up 7 bases and V 6 bases, and 11 bases lay outside the gene matches.

The chain employs TRBV1 and TRBJ1-5. TRBV1 is deemed a pseudogene. The CDR3 totals 18 residues. CDR3 bases: TGCACCAGCAGCCAAGAAAAGTTAGGACGCCCGGGTAGTCAGCCCCAGCATTTT. Translated: CTSSQEKLGRPGSQPQHF.